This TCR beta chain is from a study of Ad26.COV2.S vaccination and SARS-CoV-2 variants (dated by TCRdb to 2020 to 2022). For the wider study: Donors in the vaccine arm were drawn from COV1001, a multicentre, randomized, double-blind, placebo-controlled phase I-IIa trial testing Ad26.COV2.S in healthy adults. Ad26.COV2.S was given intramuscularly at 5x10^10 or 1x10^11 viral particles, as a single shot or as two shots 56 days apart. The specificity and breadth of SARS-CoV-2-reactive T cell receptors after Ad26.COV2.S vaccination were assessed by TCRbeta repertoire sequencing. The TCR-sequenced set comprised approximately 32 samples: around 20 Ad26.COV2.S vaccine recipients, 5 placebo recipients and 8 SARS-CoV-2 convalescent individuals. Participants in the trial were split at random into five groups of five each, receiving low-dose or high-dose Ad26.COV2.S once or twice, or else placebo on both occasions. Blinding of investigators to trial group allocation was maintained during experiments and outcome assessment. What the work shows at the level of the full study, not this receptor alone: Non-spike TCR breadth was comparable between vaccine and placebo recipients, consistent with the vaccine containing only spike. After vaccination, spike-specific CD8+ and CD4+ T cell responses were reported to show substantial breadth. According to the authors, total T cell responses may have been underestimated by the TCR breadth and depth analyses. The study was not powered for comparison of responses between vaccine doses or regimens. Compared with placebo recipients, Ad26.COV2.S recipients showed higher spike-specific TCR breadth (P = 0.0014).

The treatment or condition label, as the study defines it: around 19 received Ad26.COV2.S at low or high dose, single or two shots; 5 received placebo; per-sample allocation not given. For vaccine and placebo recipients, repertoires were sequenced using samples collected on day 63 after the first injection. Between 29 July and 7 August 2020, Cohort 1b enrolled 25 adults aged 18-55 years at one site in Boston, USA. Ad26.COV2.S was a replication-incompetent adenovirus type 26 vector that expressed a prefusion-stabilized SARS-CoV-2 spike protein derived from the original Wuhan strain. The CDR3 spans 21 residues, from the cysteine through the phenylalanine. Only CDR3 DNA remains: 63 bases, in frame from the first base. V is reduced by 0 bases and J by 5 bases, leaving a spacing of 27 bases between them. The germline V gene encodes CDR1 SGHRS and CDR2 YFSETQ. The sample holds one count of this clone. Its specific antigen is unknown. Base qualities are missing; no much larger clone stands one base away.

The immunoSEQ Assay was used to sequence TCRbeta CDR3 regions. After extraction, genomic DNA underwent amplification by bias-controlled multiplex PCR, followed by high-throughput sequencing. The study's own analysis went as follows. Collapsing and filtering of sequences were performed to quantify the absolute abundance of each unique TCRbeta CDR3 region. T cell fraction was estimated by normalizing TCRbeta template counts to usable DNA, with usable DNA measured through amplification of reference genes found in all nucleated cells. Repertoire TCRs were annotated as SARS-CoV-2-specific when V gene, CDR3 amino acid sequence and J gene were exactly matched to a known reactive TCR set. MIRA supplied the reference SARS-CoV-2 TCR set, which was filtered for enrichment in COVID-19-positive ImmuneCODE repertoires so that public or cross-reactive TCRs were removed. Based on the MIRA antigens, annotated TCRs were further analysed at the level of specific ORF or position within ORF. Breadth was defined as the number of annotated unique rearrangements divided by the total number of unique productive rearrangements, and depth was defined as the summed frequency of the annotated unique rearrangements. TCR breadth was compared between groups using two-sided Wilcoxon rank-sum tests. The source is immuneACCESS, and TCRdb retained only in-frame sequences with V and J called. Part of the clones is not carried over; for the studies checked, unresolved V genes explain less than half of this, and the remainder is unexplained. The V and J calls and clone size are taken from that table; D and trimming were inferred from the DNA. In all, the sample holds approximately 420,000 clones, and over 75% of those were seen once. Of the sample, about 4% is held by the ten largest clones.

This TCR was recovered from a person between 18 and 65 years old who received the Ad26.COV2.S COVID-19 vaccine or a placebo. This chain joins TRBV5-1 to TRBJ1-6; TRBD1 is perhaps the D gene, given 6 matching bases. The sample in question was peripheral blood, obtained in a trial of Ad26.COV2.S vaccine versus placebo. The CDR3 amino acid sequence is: CASSLAPRGSFAQAHNSPLHF. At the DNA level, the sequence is TGCGCCAGCAGCTTGGCACCCAGGGGCTCGTTCGCTCAGGCCCATAATTCACCCCTCCACTTT.